This entry is about one TCR beta chain. Antigen: not known. Looked up from germline, CDR1 is LNHDA and CDR2 is SQIVND (reference sequence). There are 13 residues in the CDR3. Trimming removed 7 bases from V and 7 bases from J; junction bases left unmatched: 6. Clones were sequenced by immunoSEQ multiplex PCR, and TCRdb holds only the in-frame ones, with some missing. The sample shows approximately 470,000 clones, 81% of them seen only once. This specimen comes from a study of shared clonotypes between healthy human individuals. The study's findings and limits: The study drew on few donors, limiting represented genetic and exposure-history diversity.

The sequence came from a woman between 40 and 55 years old in good health. Some clones in this sample may be carry-over from other donors' samples. The chain employs TRBV19 and TRBJ1-2, with TRBD1 matching 10 bases. Sample: PBMCs. The CDR3 nucleotides are TGTGCCAGTACCTCAAGGGACAGGGGTGGCTACACCTTC. This encodes CASTSRDRGGYTF.